These 11 T cell receptor beta chains came from one sample sequenced in a study of shared clonotypes between healthy human individuals. Clones were sequenced by immunoSEQ multiplex PCR, and TCRdb holds only the in-frame ones, with some missing. Seen here are 2 million to 2.5 million clones, under 95% observed once, and the top ten hold around 0.35%. The sequenced material came from naive CD4+ T cells from PBMCs. The subset is: CD45RA+ positively selected. These TCRs come from a man between 18 and 29 years old in good health. Some clones in this sample may be carry-over from other donors' samples.

The chain has TRBV5-8 and TRBJ1-1; 11 bases are a match to TRBD1. The CDR3 spans 14 residues. V lost 2 bases to trimming and J lost 4 bases; unmatched junction nucleotides: 1. Germline CDR1 reads SGHTS; CDR2 reads YDEGEE. The CDR3 DNA is TGTGCCAGCAGCTTCGGGACAGGGGGCACTGAAGCTTTCTTT. Its protein is CASSFGTGGTEAFF.

This chain uses TRBV28 with TRBJ2-3; tentative D call: TRBD1 (6 bases). The germline V gene has CDR1 MDHEN and CDR2 SYDVKM. The CDR3 consists of 15 residues. Between the trimmed V and J ends, which lost 7 bases and 0 bases, there was a span of 14 bases. CDR3 residues: CASTVRGLSTDTQYF. DNA of the CDR3: TGTGCCAGCACAGTCAGGGGCTTAAGCACAGATACGCAGTATTTT.

V and J are TRBV5-8 and TRBJ2-4, with D possibly being TRBD2 (5 bases). Germline CDR1 is SGHTS and CDR2 is YDEGEE. V was pared by 9 bases and J by 7 bases, with 20 bases between. CDR3 size: 14 residues. CDR3 coding DNA: TGTGCCACTTTTCGTCGGGGAAGGATTAACATTCAGTACTTC. It yields the protein CATFRRGRINIQYF.

This chain uses TRBV28 with TRBJ2-7, with 10 bases aligning to TRBD1. Germline CDR1 and CDR2: MDHEN and SYDVKM. Unmatched junction bases numbered 12, after V lost 6 bases and J lost 4 bases. The CDR3 loop spans 16 amino acids. The CDR3 DNA sequence: TGTGCCAGCAGCAGGGACAGGGGTTTTTTATCATACGAGCAGTACTTC. Translated: CASSRDRGFLSYEQYF.

The chain combines TRBV7-2 with TRBJ2-7, with D unresolved. The CDR3 is 14 amino acids. Trimming removed 5 bases from V and 2 bases from J, with 13 bases in between. The germline V gene encodes CDR1 SGHTA and CDR2 FQGNSA. The CDR3 nucleotides read TGTGCCAGCAGCCCCCTCTTAACTACCTACGAGCAGTACTTC. Protein: CASSPLLTTYEQYF. The full variable domain, with the rest looked up from reference TRBV7-2 and TRBJ2-7, is GAGVSQSPSNKVTEKGKDVELRCDPISGHTALYWYRQSLGQGLEFLIYFQGNSAPDKSGLPSDRFSAERTGGSVSTLTIQRTQQEDSAVYLCASSPLLTTYEQYFGPGTRLTVT.

The V call is TRBV9, the J call TRBJ2-5; possibly TRBD1 for D (6 bases). CDR3 size: 15 residues. CDR1 SGDLS and CDR2 YYNGEE come from the germline V gene. V dropped 3 bases and J dropped 2 bases, with 14 bases sitting between them. DNA of the CDR3: TGTGCCAGCAGCGGAGGGGCCGGGACACAAGAGACCCAGTACTTC. Its protein is CASSGGAGTQETQYF.

The J gene is TRBJ1-1, the V gene TRBV6-1; D uncertain. The V and J ends lost 4 bases and 1 base respectively, with 7 bases between them. Germline V gives CDR1 MNHNS, CDR2 SASEGT. CDR3 length: 13 residues. The CDR3 is CASSVTRNTEAFF. In nucleotides, the CDR3 is TGTGCCAGCAGTGTGACCAGGAACACTGAAGCTTTCTTT.

CDR3 in amino acids: CASSQGLSGRTNTGELFF. DNA for the CDR3: TGCGCCAGCAGCCAAGGTCTTAGCGGGAGGACGAACACCGGGGAGCTGTTTTTT. The genes are TRBV4-1 and TRBJ2-2; 10 nucleotides align to TRBD2. The CDR3 loop spans 18 amino acids. Germline V lookup: CDR1 MGHRA, CDR2 YSYEKL. Losses at the gene ends were 1 base for V and 0 bases for J; bases not matched to a gene: 5.

This chain uses TRBV14 with TRBJ1-1; D is perhaps TRBD1 (5 bases). Germline lookup yields CDR1 SGHDN and CDR2 FVKESK. The CDR3 runs 14 residues. V was shortened by 3 bases and J by 0 bases, with 8 bases between the two germline ends. CDR3 in DNA: TGTGCCAGCAGCCAGCAGGGCATGAACACTGAAGCTTTCTTT. Translating gives CASSQQGMNTEAFF.

The chain uses TRBV7-7 and TRBJ2-7; D possibly corresponds to TRBD2 (5 bases). Per germline, CDR1 SSHAT and CDR2 FNYEAQ (reference sequence). The V and J ends lost 5 bases and 5 bases respectively, with 13 bases between them. The CDR3 consists of 13 residues. The CDR3 sequence: CASSPTLAHEQYF. The CDR3 DNA reads as TGTGCCAGCAGCCCGACCCTAGCCCACGAGCAGTACTTC.

V gene TRBV7-9 combines with J gene TRBJ2-1; a possible D gene is TRBD2 (6 bases). The CDR3 covers 16 residues. Trimming shortened V by 5 bases and J by 7 bases, and 21 bases separated the two germline ends. CDR1 and CDR2 from the germline V gene are SEHNR and FQNEAQ (reference sequence). For the CDR3, the DNA is TGTGCCAGCAGCCTAGGGGCCGGGAGTGGAAAGAATGAGCAGTTCTTC. Translating it yields CASSLGAGSGKNEQFF.